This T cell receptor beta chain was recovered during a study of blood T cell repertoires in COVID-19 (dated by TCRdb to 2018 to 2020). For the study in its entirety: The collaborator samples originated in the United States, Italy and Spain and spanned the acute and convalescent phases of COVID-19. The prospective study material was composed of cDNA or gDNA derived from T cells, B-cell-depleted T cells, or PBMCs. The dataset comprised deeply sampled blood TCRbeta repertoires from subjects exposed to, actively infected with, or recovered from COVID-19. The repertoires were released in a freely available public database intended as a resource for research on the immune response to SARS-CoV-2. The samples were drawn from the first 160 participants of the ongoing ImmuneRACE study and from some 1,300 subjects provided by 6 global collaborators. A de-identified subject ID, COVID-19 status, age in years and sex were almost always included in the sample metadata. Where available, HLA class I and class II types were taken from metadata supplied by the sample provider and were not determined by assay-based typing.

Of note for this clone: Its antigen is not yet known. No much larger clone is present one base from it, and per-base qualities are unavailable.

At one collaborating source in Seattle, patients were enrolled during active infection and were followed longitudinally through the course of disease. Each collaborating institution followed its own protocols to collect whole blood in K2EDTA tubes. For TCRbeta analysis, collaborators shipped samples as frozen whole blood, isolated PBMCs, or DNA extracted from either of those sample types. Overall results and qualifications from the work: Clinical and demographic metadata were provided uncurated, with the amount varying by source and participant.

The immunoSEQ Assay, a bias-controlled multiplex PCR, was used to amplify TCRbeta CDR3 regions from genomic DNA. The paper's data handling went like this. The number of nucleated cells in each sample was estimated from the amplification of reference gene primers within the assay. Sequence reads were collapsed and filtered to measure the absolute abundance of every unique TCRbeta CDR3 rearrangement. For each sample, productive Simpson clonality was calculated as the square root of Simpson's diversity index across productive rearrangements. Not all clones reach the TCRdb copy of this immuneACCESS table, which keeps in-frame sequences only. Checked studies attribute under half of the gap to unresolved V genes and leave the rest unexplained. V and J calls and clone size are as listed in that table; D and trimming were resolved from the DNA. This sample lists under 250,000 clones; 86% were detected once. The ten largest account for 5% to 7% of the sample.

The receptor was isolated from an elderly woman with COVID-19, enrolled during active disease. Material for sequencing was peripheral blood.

Here the CDR3 is given as CATTGQGYGYTF. Here is the DNA: TGTGCCACCACCGGACAGGGCTATGGCTACACCTTC. The chain links TRBV10-3 with TRBJ1-2; TRBD1 matches 8 bases in the middle. The germline V gene sets CDR1 to ENHRY and CDR2 to SYGVKD. The CDR3 has 12 amino acids, counting the end cysteine and phenylalanine. The DNA shown is the 36-base CDR3, in frame from base 1. V is cut back by 10 bases and J by 4 bases, with 5 bases in the junction unmatched.